Below, 28 T cell receptor beta chains from the same sample are listed, as sequenced in a study of response to subunit inactivated influenza vaccine. TCRdb redid the calling of the RT-PCR reads with MiXCR, one entry per CDR3 protein. The repertoire holds 490,000 or so distinct CDR3 sequences, 6.5% to 8% seen once, with 13% in the top ten. The specimen comprised PBMCs from blood, sampled less than 30 months after vaccination. The receptors were sampled from a man aged 50 to 69 who received an inactivated influenza vaccine.

The rearrangement links TRBV6-2 or TRBV6-3 to TRBJ2-7; the match to TRBD1 covers 7 bases. Germline V gene data show CDR1 as MNHEY and CDR2 as SVGEGT. The CDR3 has 15 amino acids. With V trimmed by 5 bases and J by 3 bases, 10 bases remained unmatched. This CDR3 is CASSRRQGLVYEQYF. The CDR3 DNA sequence: TGTGCCAGCAGTCGTAGACAGGGTTTGGTCTACGAGCAGTACTTC.

This clonotype was detected ten times or more. The gene calls are TRBV20-1 and TRBJ2-2; no clear D gene. Germline V gene lookup returns CDR1 DFQATT and CDR2 SNEGSKA (reference sequence). Trimming removed 1 base at V and 1 base at J, with 7 bases between. This CDR3 region has 14 residues. CDR3 coding DNA: TGCAGTGCTAGAGGGAGCCTGAACACCGGGGAGCTGTTTTTT. Its protein is CSARGSLNTGELFF.

This clonotype has more than one count but fewer than ten. This chain uses TRBV4-1 with TRBJ2-2, with 11 bases matching TRBD2. Germline trimming cut 1 base from V and 4 bases from J; bases unmatched to any gene: 20. The CDR3 consists of 22 residues. Germline V gives CDR1 MGHRA, CDR2 YSYEKL. CDR3: CASSQGHPTSGDQIGGTGELFF. DNA of the CDR3: TGCGCCAGCAGCCAAGGACACCCGACTAGCGGGGACCAAATCGGGGGCACCGGGGAGCTGTTTTTT.

The rearrangement joins TRBV4-2 to TRBJ2-1, with 13 nucleotides matching TRBD2. CDR1 and CDR2 from the germline V gene are LGHNA and YNFKEQ. This CDR3 is 20 amino acids long. V lost 4 bases, J lost 1 base, and 13 bases stayed unmatched. CDR3: CASSLRPGLAGRSSYNEQFF. CDR3 bases: TGTGCCAGCAGCCTTAGACCGGGACTAGCGGGAAGGTCATCCTACAATGAGCAGTTCTTC.

The CDR3 coding sequence is TGTGCCAGCAGTTTAGCGGAGTCCGCCTACGAGCAGTACTTC. Its protein product is CASSLAESAYEQYF. The rearrangement uses TRBV12-3 or TRBV12-4 and TRBJ2-7; no definite D call. The CDR3 spans 14 residues. With 0 bases removed from V and 2 bases from J, the gap between germline ends came to 8 bases.

This clonotype was found a few times. The V and J genes are TRBV15 and TRBJ2-7, with 7 positions matching TRBD1. Per the germline V gene, CDR1 is LNHNV and CDR2 is YYDKDF (reference sequence). The ends lost 4 bases at V and 2 bases at J; junction bases unmatched: 5. The CDR3 is 14 residues long. The CDR3 here is CATSTRDRTYEQYF. The CDR3 DNA reads TGTGCCACCAGCACCCGGGACAGAACCTACGAGCAGTACTTC.

The rearrangement links TRBV6-1 to TRBJ2-5, with 15 bases that match TRBD2. Germline V gene sequence: CDR1 MNHNS, CDR2 SASEGT. The CDR3 is 15 amino acids. Unmatched junction bases numbered 4, after V lost 6 bases and J lost 5 bases. This CDR3 is CASSRTSGRVETQYF. DNA of the CDR3: TGTGCCAGCAGCAGGACTAGCGGGAGGGTTGAGACCCAGTACTTC.

This clonotype appeared many times. The chain has TRBV4-3 and TRBJ2-5; D perhaps matches TRBD2 (5 bases). The CDR3 runs to 16 residues. Per the germline V gene, CDR1 is LGHNA and CDR2 is YSLEER. V was clipped by 0 bases and J by 4 bases, with 15 bases between them. This CDR3 reads CASSQDNRDQRETQYF. In nucleotides, the CDR3 is TGCGCCAGCAGCCAAGATAACCGGGATCAGAGAGAGACCCAGTACTTC.

There are a few counts of this clonotype. The chain couples TRBV20-1 to TRBJ2-7; TRBD1 is a possible D gene (6 bases). Trimming shortened V by 6 bases and J by 6 bases, and 15 bases separated the two germline ends. The CDR3 loop spans 12 amino acids. The germline CDR1 and CDR2 sequences are DFQATT and SNEGSKA (reference sequence). The CDR3 coding sequence is TGCAGTGCCGGCAAGCCAGGGGCCGAGCAGTACTTC. Amino acid sequence: CSAGKPGAEQYF.

This clonotype showed up many times. The CDR3: CASSLTGVYEQYF. The CDR3 coding sequence is TGTGCCAGCAGTCTGACAGGAGTCTACGAGCAGTACTTC. This rearrangement joins TRBV12-3 or TRBV12-4 to TRBJ2-7; tentatively, D is TRBD1 (6 bases). The V end lost 5 bases, the J end lost 3 bases, and 11 bases lay between the germline ends. The CDR3 has 13 residues.

This clonotype was counted only a few times. The chain links TRBV24-1 to TRBJ1-5, with a possible D match to TRBD1 (6 bases). The germline CDR1 and CDR2 sequences are KGHDR and SFDVKD. V was cut by 7 bases and J by 5 bases, with 11 bases left in between. The CDR3 is 13 amino acids. CDR3 amino acids: CATRGGPDQPQHF. The CDR3 DNA sequence: TGTGCCACCAGAGGGGGGCCGGATCAGCCCCAGCATTTT.

This clonotype was observed a handful of times. This chain uses TRBV7-9 with TRBJ2-5; 7 nucleotides agree with TRBD2. The CDR3 extends over 16 amino acids. Unmatched junction bases numbered 12, after V lost 6 bases and J lost 2 bases. From germline, CDR1 is SEHNR and CDR2 FQNEAQ (reference sequence). Here the CDR3 reads CASSLLPVRGQETQYF. In DNA, the CDR3 is TGTGCCAGCAGTCTCCTACCCGTGCGGGGGCAAGAGACCCAGTACTTC. Full variable domain (outside the CDR3, taken from reference TRBV7-9 and TRBJ2-5): DTGVSQNPRHKITKRGQNVTFRCDPISEHNRLYWYRQTLGQGPEFLTYFQNEAQLEKSRLLSDRFSAERPKGSFSTLEIQRTEQGDSAMYLCASSLLPVRGQETQYFGPGTRLLVL.

This clonotype was counted between two and nine times. The chain uses TRBV7-6 and TRBJ1-1; D gene ambiguous. The V gene lost 1 base and the J gene lost 1 base, with 10 bases spanning the gap. Germline V lookup: CDR1 SGHVS, CDR2 FNYEAQ. The CDR3 covers 15 residues. The CDR3 nucleotides are TGTGCCAGCAGCTTAGGTCTAGGGCGGAACACTGAAGCTTTCTTT. Its translation is CASSLGLGRNTEAFF.

This clonotype was detected ten times or more. This chain joins TRBV6-2 or TRBV6-3 and TRBJ2-7; 11 bases align to TRBD2. V shed 6 bases and J 0 bases; nucleotides not matched to a gene: 7. This CDR3 region has 16 residues. Germline V gene lookup returns CDR1 MNHEY and CDR2 SVGEGT. The CDR3 DNA reads TGTGCCAGCAGAAGACCGACTAGCGGGGTCTCCTACGAGCAGTACTTC. This gives the protein CASRRPTSGVSYEQYF.

This clonotype showed up just a few times. The chain uses TRBV20-1 and TRBJ2-1; possible D gene TRBD1, 6 bases. The CDR3 has 14 amino acids. V was pared by 0 bases and J by 2 bases, with 8 bases between. From germline, CDR1 is DFQATT and CDR2 SNEGSKA (reference sequence). The CDR3, as DNA: TGCAGTGCTAGAGAAACAGGGACCTACAATGAGCAGTTCTTC. Translated, it gives CSARETGTYNEQFF.

V and J are TRBV6-5 and TRBJ2-2; the D gene could be TRBD1 or TRBD2 (5 bases each). CDR1 is MNHEY and CDR2 is SVGAGI in the germline V gene. V was cut by 2 bases and J by 2 bases, with 9 bases left in between. The CDR3 totals 15 residues. For the CDR3, the DNA is TGTGCCAGCAGTTACAGGGGACCCAACACCGGGGAGCTGTTTTTT. Its translation is CASSYRGPNTGELFF.

The chain combines TRBV9 with TRBJ2-3; D is ambiguous. CDR1 SGDLS and CDR2 YYNGEE come from the germline V gene. V was pared by 2 bases and J by 4 bases, with 11 bases between. The CDR3 totals 14 residues. CDR3 sequence (DNA): TGTGCCAGCAGCGTTGGGATAGGAGCAGATACGCAGTATTTT. It specifies CASSVGIGADTQYF.

This clonotype was seen many times. The chain recombines TRBV11-2 with TRBJ2-7; 13 bases are shared with TRBD2. The CDR3 sequence is 15 residues long. Germline V gene data show CDR1 as SGHAT and CDR2 as FQNNGV. The trim removed 5 bases at V and 3 bases at J, leaving 4 bases unmatched. CDR3 in amino acids: CASSQGLAGNYEQYF. Here the CDR3 DNA reads TGTGCCAGCAGCCAGGGACTAGCGGGGAACTACGAGCAGTACTTC.

This clonotype was counted only a few times. The genes are TRBV9 and TRBJ2-2; D is possibly TRBD2 (5 bases). V was clipped by 2 bases and J by 5 bases, with 16 bases between them. The V gene's germline CDR1 is SGDLS and CDR2 YYNGEE. This CDR3 has 16 residues. The chain's CDR3 is CASSVRADLLTGELFF. In DNA form, the CDR3 reads TGTGCCAGCAGCGTCCGAGCGGACCTGCTAACCGGGGAGCTGTTTTTT.

The rearrangement uses TRBV15 and TRBJ1-4, with 9 bases lining up with TRBD1. V lost 3 bases and J lost 8; bases outside the gene matches: 7. The CDR3 extends over 15 amino acids. From germline, CDR1 is LNHNV and CDR2 YYDKDF (reference sequence). The CDR3 region is CATSSTGTGNEKLFF. The CDR3 DNA is TGTGCCACCAGCAGCACCGGGACAGGGAACGAAAAACTGTTTTTT.

This clonotype was found a few times. The gene calls are TRBV28 and TRBJ1-5, with TRBD1 matching over 9 bases. The CDR3 extends over 15 amino acids. The V segment lost 6 bases and the J segment 8 bases; nucleotides outside the gene matches: 11. Germline values: CDR1 MDHEN, CDR2 SYDVKM. The CDR3 protein is CASRKQGARVEPQHF. CDR3 DNA: TGTGCCAGCAGGAAACAGGGGGCGCGTGTAGAGCCCCAGCATTTT.

This clonotype was picked up many times. The chain carries TRBV5-6 and TRBJ2-5; D call uncertain. Germline CDR1 reads SGHDT; CDR2 reads YYEEEE. The CDR3 covers 13 residues. Trimming pared 2 bases from V and 6 bases from J, leaving 11 bases between. CDR3 DNA sequence: TGTGCCAGCAGCTTCACCACCTCGAAGACCCAGTACTTC. This gives the protein CASSFTTSKTQYF.

The V call is TRBV20-1, the J call TRBJ2-3, with 7 bases identical to TRBD2. The germline CDR1 and CDR2 sequences are DFQATT and SNEGSKA (reference sequence). J gave up 6 bases and V 2 bases, and 5 bases lay outside the gene matches. The CDR3 loop spans 13 amino acids. The CDR3 nucleotides are TGCAGTGCTAGACTGGGGGGGTGGGATACGCAGTATTTT. It is translated as CSARLGGWDTQYF.

The rearrangement uses TRBV9 and TRBJ2-5; tentative D call: TRBD2 (6 bases). The CDR3 loop spans 16 amino acids. V was pared by 0 bases and J by 1 base, with 13 bases between. Germline CDR1 SGDLS, CDR2 YYNGEE. CDR3 region: CASSVGRGVIQETQYF. The CDR3 DNA sequence: TGTGCCAGCAGCGTAGGCCGCGGGGTCATCCAAGAGACCCAGTACTTC.

The rearrangement links TRBV7-7 to TRBJ2-1; D gene uncertain. In germline, CDR1 is SSHAT, CDR2 FNYEAQ (reference sequence). Trimming stripped 1 base from V and 2 bases from J, with 12 bases between. This CDR3 comprises 16 residues. The CDR3 sequence: CASSLVWKQAYNEQFF. The CDR3 DNA is TGTGCCAGCAGCTTAGTGTGGAAGCAAGCCTACAATGAGCAGTTCTTC.

There are a few counts of this clonotype. The V call is TRBV21-1, the J call TRBJ2-5; TRBD1 is taken as the D call from the table, unchecked against the DNA. TRBV21-1 is a pseudogene. The CDR3 is made up of 16 amino acids. This CDR3 reads CASSNGTGCGSETQYF. The CDR3 coding sequence is TGTGCCAGCAGCAATGGGACAGGGTGTGGATCGGAGACCCAGTACTTC.

This clonotype has more than one count but fewer than ten. This chain connects TRBV4-2 to TRBJ2-7, with TRBD2 matching 7 bases. The germline CDR1 and CDR2 sequences are LGHNA and YNFKEQ. The CDR3 is 13 amino acids. V shed 4 bases, J shed 6 bases, and the junction held 6 bases outside the gene matches. The CDR3 DNA follows: TGTGCCAGCAGCCCAGGCGGGGGTGGCGAGCAGTACTTC. Translated: CASSPGGGGEQYF.

This clonotype came up many times. J is TRBJ1-2 and V is TRBV12-3 or TRBV12-4; D perhaps matches TRBD1 (5 bases). This CDR3 is built from 13 residues. V shed 6 bases and J shed 5 bases, with 13 bases lying between them. The CDR3, as DNA: TGTGCCAGCAGGCCTAGGGACGGTTATGGCTACACCTTC. This translates into CASRPRDGYGYTF.